This record covers a single TCR beta chain. Its antigen remains unknown. Germline V CDR1 and CDR2: LGHNA, YSLEER. V was pared by 0 bases and J by 4 bases, with 22 bases of the junction left unmatched. The length of the CDR3 is 22 residues. Libraries were prepared by immunoSEQ multiplex PCR; TCRdb keeps only in-frame clonotypes and omits some of them. The sample includes 40,000 to 60,000 clones, 79% of them seen just once. The data derive from a study of OX40 agonist ivuxolimab in advanced cancers. Overall study findings and caveats: Several nonresponders also turned out to have low normalized T-cell clonal expansion.

The clonotype comes from an adult with an advanced solid tumor such as melanoma, head and neck, liver or kidney cancer. The rearrangement joins TRBV4-3 to TRBJ1-5, with 9 bases matching TRBD1. The specimen was CD4+ or CD8+ T cells sorted from blood, collected in a trial of the OX40 agonist ivuxolimab. DNA for the CDR3: TGCGCCAGCAGCCAAGATACCCCCCACAGGGGGCGTGAGGGGGTGATTAATCAGCCCCAGCATTTT. Translation: CASSQDTPHRGREGVINQPQHF.